The TCR beta chain described here comes from a study of blood T cells in healthy people across ages. In germline, CDR1 is LGHNA, CDR2 YNFKEQ. The CDR3 runs 15 residues. The authors ran a second PCR of roughly 6 to 12 cycles using a sample-barcoded 5' primer and a J-beta primer mix. Carrying 12 random nucleotides, a template-switch adaptor labeled each individual cDNA molecule. Via MiXCR, TCRdb re-called the 5' RACE reads, giving one row per CDR3 protein. This table has about 670,000 distinct CDR3 sequences, 45% to 60% appearing once. Of note for this clonotype: The target antigen is unknown.

Findings of the study overall: Possibly, changes in expanded clonotypes were confounded because donor CMV status was unknown.

Donors were systemically healthy Caucasian individuals from Russia aged about 6 to 90 years. Every donor gave around 10 milliliters of peripheral blood. Sequencing was done on a sample of blood. The clonotype originates from a woman of 80 years or more in good health. The chain joins TRBV4-2 to TRBJ2-7; no clear D. The J call may be faulty, since TRBJ2-5 better matches the DNA end. In DNA form, the CDR3 reads TGTGCCAGCAGCCAAGAATACCCGATCCAAGAGACCCAGTACTTC. Its protein product is CASSQEYPIQETQYF.